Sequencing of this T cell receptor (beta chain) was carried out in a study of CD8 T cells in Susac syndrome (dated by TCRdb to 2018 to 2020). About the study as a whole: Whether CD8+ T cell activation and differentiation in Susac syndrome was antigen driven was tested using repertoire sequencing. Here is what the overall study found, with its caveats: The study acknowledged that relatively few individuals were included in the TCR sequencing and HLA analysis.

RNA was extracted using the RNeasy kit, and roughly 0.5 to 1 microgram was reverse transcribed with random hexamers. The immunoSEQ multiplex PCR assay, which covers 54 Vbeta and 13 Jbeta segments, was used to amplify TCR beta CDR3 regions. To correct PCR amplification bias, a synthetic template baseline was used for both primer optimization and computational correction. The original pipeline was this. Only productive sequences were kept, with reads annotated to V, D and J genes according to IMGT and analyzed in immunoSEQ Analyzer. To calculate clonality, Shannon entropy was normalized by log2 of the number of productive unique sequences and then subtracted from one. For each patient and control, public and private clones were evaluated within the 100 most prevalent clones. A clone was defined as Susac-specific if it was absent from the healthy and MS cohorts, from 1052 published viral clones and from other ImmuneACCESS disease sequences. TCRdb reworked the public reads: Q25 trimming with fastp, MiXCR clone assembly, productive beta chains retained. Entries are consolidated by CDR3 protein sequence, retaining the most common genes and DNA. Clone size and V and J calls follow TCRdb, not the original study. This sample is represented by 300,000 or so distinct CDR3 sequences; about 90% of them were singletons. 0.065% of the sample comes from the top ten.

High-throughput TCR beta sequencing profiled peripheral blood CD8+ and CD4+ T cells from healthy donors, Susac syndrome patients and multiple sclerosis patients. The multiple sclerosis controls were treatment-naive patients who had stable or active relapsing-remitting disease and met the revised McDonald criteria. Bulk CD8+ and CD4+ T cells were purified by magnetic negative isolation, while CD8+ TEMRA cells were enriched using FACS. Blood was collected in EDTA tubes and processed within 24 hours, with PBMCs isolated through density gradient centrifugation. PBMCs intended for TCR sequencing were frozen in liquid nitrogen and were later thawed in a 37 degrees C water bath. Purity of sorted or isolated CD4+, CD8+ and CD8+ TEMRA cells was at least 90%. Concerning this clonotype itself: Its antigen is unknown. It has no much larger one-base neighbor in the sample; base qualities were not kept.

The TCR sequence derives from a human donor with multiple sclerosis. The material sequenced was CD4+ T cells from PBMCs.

CDR3 region: CASSNPPGGELFF. The bases read TGTGCCAGCAGCAATCCGCCGGGCGGGGAGCTGTTTTTT. This chain is built from TRBV7-2 and TRBJ2-2; the D gene identity is not certain. Taken from cysteine to phenylalanine, the CDR3 has 13 residues. The kept DNA is CDR3 alone, 39 bases in frame from the first base. The germline ends are 11 bases apart after V is trimmed by 5 bases and J by 7 bases. For CDR1 and CDR2, the germline V gene lists SGHTA and FQGNSA.